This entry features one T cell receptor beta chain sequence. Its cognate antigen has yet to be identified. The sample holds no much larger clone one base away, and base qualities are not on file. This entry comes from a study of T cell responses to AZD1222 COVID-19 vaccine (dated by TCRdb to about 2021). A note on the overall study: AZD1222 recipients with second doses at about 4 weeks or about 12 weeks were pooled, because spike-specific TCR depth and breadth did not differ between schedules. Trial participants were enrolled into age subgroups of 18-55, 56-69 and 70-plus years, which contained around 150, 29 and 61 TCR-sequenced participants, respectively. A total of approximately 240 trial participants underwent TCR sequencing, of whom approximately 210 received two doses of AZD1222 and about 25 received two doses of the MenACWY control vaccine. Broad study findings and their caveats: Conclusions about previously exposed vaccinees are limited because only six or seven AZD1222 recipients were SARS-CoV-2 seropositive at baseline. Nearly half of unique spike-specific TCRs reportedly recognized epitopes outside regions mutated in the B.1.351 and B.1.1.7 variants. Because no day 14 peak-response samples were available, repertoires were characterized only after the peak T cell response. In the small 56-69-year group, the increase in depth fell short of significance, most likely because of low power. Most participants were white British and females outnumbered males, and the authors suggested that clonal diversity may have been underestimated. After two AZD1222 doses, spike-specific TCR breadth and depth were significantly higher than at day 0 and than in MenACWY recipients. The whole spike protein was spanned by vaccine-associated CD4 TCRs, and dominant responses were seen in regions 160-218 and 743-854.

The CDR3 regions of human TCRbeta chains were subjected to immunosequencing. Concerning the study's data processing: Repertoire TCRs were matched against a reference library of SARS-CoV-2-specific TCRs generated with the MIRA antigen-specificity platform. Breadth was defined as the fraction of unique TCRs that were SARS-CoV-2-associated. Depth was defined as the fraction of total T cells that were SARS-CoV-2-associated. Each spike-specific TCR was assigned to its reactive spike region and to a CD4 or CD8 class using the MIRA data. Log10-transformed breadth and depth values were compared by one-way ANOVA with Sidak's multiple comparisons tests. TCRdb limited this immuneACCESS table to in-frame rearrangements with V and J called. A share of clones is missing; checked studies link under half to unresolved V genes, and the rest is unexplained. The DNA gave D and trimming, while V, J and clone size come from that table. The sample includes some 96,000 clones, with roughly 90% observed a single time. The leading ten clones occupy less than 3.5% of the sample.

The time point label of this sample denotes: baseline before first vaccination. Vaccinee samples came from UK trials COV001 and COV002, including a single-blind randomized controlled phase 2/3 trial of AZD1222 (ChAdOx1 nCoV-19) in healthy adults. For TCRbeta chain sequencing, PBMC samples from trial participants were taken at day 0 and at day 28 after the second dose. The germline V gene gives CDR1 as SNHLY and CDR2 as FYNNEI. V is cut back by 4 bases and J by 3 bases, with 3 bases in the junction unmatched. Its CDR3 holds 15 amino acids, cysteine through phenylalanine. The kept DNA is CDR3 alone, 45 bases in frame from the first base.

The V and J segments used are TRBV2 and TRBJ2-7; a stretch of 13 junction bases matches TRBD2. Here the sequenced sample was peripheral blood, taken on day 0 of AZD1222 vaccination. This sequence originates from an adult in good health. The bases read TGTGCCAGCAGTGGACTAGCGGGAGGCCACTACGAGCAGTACTTC. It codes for CASSGLAGGHYEQYF.